Listed below are T cell receptor beta chains from one sample, sequenced in a study of blood T cell repertoires in COVID-19. Only in-frame clones appear in the TCRdb table, and some are missing; sequencing was by immunoSEQ multiplex PCR. The sample shows approximately 240,000 clones, 65% to 90% of them seen only once. Material for sequencing was peripheral blood. All receptors come from a woman at least 80 years old with active or convalescent COVID-19. CDR3s include the opening cysteine and the closing phenylalanine or tryptophan. A D gene is named only where the DNA matches it firmly. Part of the rows lack a size; the others show once, few, many or a class for expanded clones.

TRBJ2-5 | TRBV19 | NA | NA | TGTGCCAGTAGTATAGAGGGGCGAGAGACCCAGTACTTC | CASSIEGRETQYF
TRBJ1-5 | TRBV27 | TRBD1 | many | TGTGTGACTGGACTGTGTCCGGGACAGAAGAATCAGCCCCAGCATTTT | CVTGLCPGQKNQPQHF
TRBJ1-5 | TRBV29-1 | NA | NA | TGCAGCGTTGAAGGAGGGCTAGGGCAGCCCCAGCATTTT | CSVEGGLGQPQHF
TRBJ2-3 | TRBV7-9 | TRBD1 | NA | TGTGCCAGCAGCTTAGAAATTGGACAGGGAACAGATACGCAGTATTTT | CASSLEIGQGTDTQYF
TRBJ2-1 | TRBV5-5 | TRBD2 | NA | TGTGCCAGCAGTGAGACTAGCGGGAGTTACAATGAGCAGTTCTTC | CASSETSGSYNEQFF
TRBJ2-3 | TRBV27 | NA | NA | TGTGCCAGCAGTAGCTCTAGCGAATCAGATACGCAGTATTTT | CASSSSSESDTQYF
TRBJ2-2 | TRBV6-5 | TRBD2 | NA | TGTGCCAGCAGTCCAACTAGCGGGAGGACCGGGGAGCTGTTTTTT | CASSPTSGRTGELFF
TRBJ1-4 | TRBV6-2/TRBV6-3 | NA | NA | TGTGCCAGCAGTGAGCCAGGGAGGGGAGCAAAACTGTTTTTT | CASSEPGRGAKLFF
TRBJ1-2 | TRBV7-2 | TRBD1 | NA | TGTGCCAGCAGCTTATCCCGACAGGGCAGATACACCTTC | CASSLSRQGRYTF
TRBJ2-7 | TRBV11-2 | NA | NA | TGTGCCAGCAGCTTACTTGGTCGGGTAGGGGCTGGAGAGCAGTACTTC | CASSLLGRVGAGEQYF
TRBJ1-4 | TRBV27 | TRBD1 | NA | TGTGCCAGCAGTCTCCCCGGGACAGGTCGAAAACTGTTTTTT | CASSLPGTGRKLFF
TRBJ1-5 | TRBV24-1 | NA | NA | TGTGCCACCACCCCGGGACACGAGGCGAGTAGCAATCAGCCCCAGCATTTT | CATTPGHEASSNQPQHF
TRBJ1-6 | TRBV12-3/TRBV12-4 | NA | once | TGTGCCAGCAGTCTGAACTCGAATTCACCCCTCCACTTT | CASSLNSNSPLHF
TRBJ2-7 | TRBV6-5 | NA | few | TGTGCCACCCATGGCGGGTCCTTCCCCTACGAGCAGTACTTC | CATHGGSFPYEQYF
TRBJ1-6 | TRBV28 | NA | NA | TGTGCCACAACAGGGAATAATTCACCCCTCCACTTT | CATTGNNSPLHF
TRBJ2-1 | TRBV23-1 | TRBD2 | NA | TGCGCCAGCAGTCAACTCGGGACTAGCGGAGATTACAATGAGCAGTTCTTC | CASSQLGTSGDYNEQFF
TRBJ2-7 | TRBV5-1 | TRBD2 | NA | TGCGCCAGCAGCTTGGAGCCTACTAGCGGGGGGGACGAGCAGTACTTC | CASSLEPTSGGDEQYF
TRBJ1-2 | TRBV5-1 | NA | NA | TGCGCCAGCAGTCGCACCAGGACAGATAGCTATGGCTACACCTTC | CASSRTRTDSYGYTF
TRBJ2-2 | TRBV19 | TRBD2 | few | TGTGCCACCCCGCGGGAGACGAACACCGGGGAGCTGTTTTTT | CATPRETNTGELFF
TRBJ2-3 | TRBV29-1 | TRBD2 | NA | TGCAGCGCTACAGCGGGAGCCACAGATACGCAGTATTTT | CSATAGATDTQYF
TRBJ1-1 | TRBV5-1 | NA | NA | TGCGCCAGCAGCTTGCATACGGGGAGCACTGAAGCTTTCTTT | CASSLHTGSTEAFF
TRBJ1-1 | TRBV12-5 | NA | once | TGTGCTAGTGACGACCGATGCGGGGTGTTATTCAGGAACACTGAAGCTTTCTTT | CASDDRCGVLFRNTEAFF
TRBJ2-7 | TRBV5-1 | NA | few | TGCGCCAGCAGCATAGGGACACCCGTCGGGGAGCAGTACTTC | CASSIGTPVGEQYF
TRBJ2-1 | TRBV5-1 | NA | once | TGCGCCAGCAGCGTGGACGGAGATATCTACAATGAGCAGTTCTTC | CASSVDGDIYNEQFF
TRBJ1-3 | TRBV11-2 | NA | NA | TGTGCCAGCAGCATCAGTAGCGCTGAAAACACCATATATTTT | CASSISSAENTIYF